These 31 T cell receptor beta chains originate from one sample sequenced in a study of T cells in Graves' hyperthyroidism and ophthalmopathy. Amplification yielded TCR beta CDR3 regions, with RNA transcripts as the source. First-round RT-PCR targeting the TCR CDR3 was performed with the HTBI primer set. TCRdb re-called the multiplex PCR reads through MiXCR, storing one row per CDR3 protein. The sample has about 610,000 distinct CDR3 sequences; around 15% are singletons. Input material: blood. The receptor set was obtained from a woman aged 40 to 50 with Graves' ophthalmopathy.

This clonotype was seen at least ten times. This chain links TRBV28 with TRBJ2-5, with TRBD2 identical over 8 bases. The V gene end was trimmed by 7 bases and the J gene end by 9 bases; junction bases not matched to a gene: 19. CDR1 and CDR2 from the germline V gene are MDHEN and SYDVKM. This CDR3 comprises 16 residues. The CDR3: CASTSGGTTRFGAQYF. For the CDR3, the DNA is TGTGCCAGCACCTCGGGAGGGACTACGCGTTTCGGGGCCCAGTACTTC.

This clonotype was recorded many times. The chain joins TRBV19 to TRBJ1-1, with no clear D. There are 13 residues in the CDR3. CDR1 is LNHDA, CDR2 SQIVND, per germline (reference sequence). Trimming shortened V by 3 bases and J by 1 base, and 6 bases separated the two germline ends. CDR3 bases: TGTGCCAGTAGTATTTTGCAGAACACTGAAGCTTTCTTT. Amino acid sequence: CASSILQNTEAFF.

This clonotype was recorded at least ten times. The V call is TRBV9, the J call TRBJ2-2; 7 nucleotides match TRBD2. CDR1 SGDLS and CDR2 YYNGEE come from the germline V gene. The V gene end was trimmed by 3 bases and the J gene end by 7 bases; junction bases not matched to a gene: 9. CDR3 length equals 15 residues. CDR3 DNA: TGTGCCAGCAGCGACGTAGTGTCGGGAGGCGGGGAGCTGTTTTTT. This gives the protein CASSDVVSGGGELFF.

This clonotype was observed at least ten times. The chain employs TRBV10-1 and TRBJ2-3; 8 positions match TRBD2. The CDR3 has 15 amino acids. The germline V gene has CDR1 WNHNN and CDR2 SYGVQD (reference sequence). The J segment lost 6 bases and the V segment lost 4 bases, leaving 9 bases of the junction unmatched. CDR3 sequence: CASSANSGIMDTQYF. CDR3 nucleotides: TGCGCCAGCAGTGCGAATAGCGGGATCATGGATACGCAGTATTTT.

CDR3 amino acids: CAWSVRTENTEAFF. The DNA for the CDR3 is TGTGCCTGGAGTGTACGAACAGAGAACACTGAAGCTTTCTTT. The chain uses TRBV30 and TRBJ1-1, with D unclear. Germline values: CDR1 GTSNPN, CDR2 SVGIG (reference sequence). The CDR3 has 14 residues. V gave up 0 bases and J gave up 1 base, with 9 bases separating them.

The table lists this clonotype with many counts. V usage is TRBV30 and J usage is TRBJ1-2; TRBD1 agrees at 9 bases. The length of the CDR3 is 15 residues. Germline CDR1 reads GTSNPN; CDR2 reads SVGIG (reference sequence). The V segment lost 2 bases and the J segment 7 bases; nucleotides outside the gene matches: 11. CDR3 in amino acids: CAWSPRDRVYGGYTF. CDR3 sequence (DNA): TGTGCCTGGAGTCCCAGGGACAGGGTTTACGGTGGCTACACCTTC.

This clonotype has a count of ten or more. The chain links TRBV20-1 to TRBJ2-5; D gene unclear. Germline V gives CDR1 DFQATT, CDR2 SNEGSKA (reference sequence). CDR3 length equals 12 residues. V was trimmed by 4 bases and J by 4 bases, leaving 10 bases between them. The CDR3 region has the DNA TGCAGTGCTATCTTCCGAGGAGAGACCCAGTACTTC. Its translation: CSAIFRGETQYF.

The CDR3 DNA sequence: TGTGCCAGCACCCCGGGTTTTGACGAGCAGTACTTC. Protein: CASTPGFDEQYF. This rearrangement joins TRBV12-3 or TRBV12-4 to TRBJ2-7; D is undetermined. Trimming left V 7 bases short and J 5 bases short, with 12 bases between. There are 12 residues in the CDR3.

With regard to this clonotype: A read error may be the cause here, since a much bigger clone is one base away. The J gene is TRBJ2-7, the V gene TRBV29-1; 7 bases are a match to TRBD1. This CDR3 has 13 amino acids. The germline CDR1 and CDR2 sequences are SQVTM and ANQGSEA. For the CDR3, the DNA is TGCAGCGTTAAGACAGGGAATGGGTACGAGCGGTACTTC. Encoded protein: CSVKTGNGYERYF.

This chain joins TRBV4-2 and TRBJ2-7; 8 bases fit TRBD2. Germline V gene data show CDR1 as LGHNA and CDR2 as YNFKEQ. The CDR3 extends over 18 amino acids. Trimming at V came to 3 bases and at J to 3 bases, leaving 16 bases not matched to a gene. CDR3 protein: CASSQDPGEASGLYEQYF. DNA for the CDR3: TGTGCCAGCAGCCAGGATCCCGGGGAGGCTAGCGGGCTCTACGAGCAGTACTTC.

V gene TRBV7-8 combines with J gene TRBJ2-7; TRBD1 aligns across 9 bases. The CDR3 length is 14 residues. The V segment lost 5 bases and the J segment 6 bases; nucleotides outside the gene matches: 8. Germline V lookup: CDR1 SGHVS, CDR2 FQNEAQ. CDR3 in DNA: TGTGCCAGCAGCGAACAGGGGGCGCTGATCGAGCAGTACTTC. This gives the protein CASSEQGALIEQYF.

This clonotype has just a few counts. The V and J genes are TRBV10-3 and TRBJ1-2; perhaps TRBD1 as D (5 bases). Deletions cut 4 bases from V and 6 bases from J, with 12 bases between. The length of the CDR3 is 13 residues. The germline gives CDR1 ENHRY, CDR2 SYGVKD. CDR3 amino acids: CAISGNQGHGYTF. The CDR3 DNA is TGTGCCATCAGTGGGAATCAGGGCCATGGCTACACCTTC.

This clonotype was detected ten times or more. This chain links TRBV12-3 or TRBV12-4 with TRBJ2-5; 7 bases map to TRBD2. After removal of 5 bases from V and 3 bases from J, the junction contained 6 bases not matched to a gene. The CDR3 runs 14 residues. The CDR3 DNA reads as TGTGCCAGCAGTACCTCGGCGGGAGAAGAGACCCAGTACTTC. Protein product: CASSTSAGEETQYF.

This clonotype was observed at least ten times. The CDR3: CASSQVVAGETQYF. The CDR3 region has the DNA TGCGCCAGCAGCCAAGTCGTCGCAGGAGAGACCCAGTACTTC. V is TRBV4-1 and J is TRBJ2-5; D not resolved. Trimming took off 1 base at V and 4 bases at J, with 10 bases between the two ends. The CDR3 spans 14 residues. Germline loops: CDR1 MGHRA, CDR2 YSYEKL.

This clonotype was counted ten times or more. This chain connects TRBV20-1 to TRBJ2-7; perhaps TRBD2 as D (5 bases). The germline V gene encodes CDR1 DFQATT and CDR2 SNEGSKA (reference sequence). The V and J ends lost 0 bases and 2 bases respectively, with 14 bases between them. The CDR3 totals 15 residues. CDR3 nucleotide sequence: TGCAGTGCTAGAGATCACTGGAGCGGACCCTACGAGCAGTACTTC. As protein: CSARDHWSGPYEQYF.

This clonotype was observed many times. At one boundary the junction diverges from the germline segment, which might be a read error. This rearrangement joins TRBV2 to TRBJ1-6, with D perhaps TRBD1 (5 bases). Germline CDR1 is SNHLY and CDR2 is FYNNEI. This CDR3 is built from 15 residues. DNA of the CDR3: TGTGCCAGCAGTGAAGGTCAGGGATATAGTTCACCCCTCCACTTT. Protein sequence: CASSEGQGYSSPLHF.

This clonotype was counted ten times or more. The chain's CDR3 is CASSYAGRIEETQYF. CDR3 in DNA: TGTGCCAGCAGCTACGCCGGACGGATCGAAGAGACCCAGTACTTC. The gene calls are TRBV6-2 or TRBV6-3 and TRBJ2-5, with D uncertain. V dropped 6 bases and J dropped 3 bases, with 17 bases sitting between them. This CDR3 comprises 15 residues. Per germline, CDR1 MNHEY and CDR2 SVGEGT.

This clonotype was observed at least ten times. This chain joins TRBV29-1 and TRBJ2-7, with 13 bases that match TRBD2. This CDR3 comprises 14 residues. In germline, CDR1 is SQVTM, CDR2 ANQGSEA. V was pared by 4 bases and J by 3 bases, with 3 bases of the junction left unmatched. CDR3 region: CSVVRTSGSYEQYF. The DNA of the CDR3 is TGCAGCGTTGTCAGGACTAGCGGGAGCTACGAGCAGTACTTC.

This clonotype was picked up one time. The chain employs TRBV7-2 and TRBJ1-1; tentatively, D is TRBD1 (5 bases). The V gene lost 1 base and the J gene lost 11 bases, with 11 bases spanning the gap. The CDR3 has 12 residues. Germline assignment: CDR1 SGHTA and CDR2 FQGNSA. The CDR3 DNA reads as TGTGCCAGCAGCTTAGAGTCAGGGAGGGCTTTCTTT. It translates to CASSLESGRAFF.

The chain recombines TRBV20-1 with TRBJ2-3; 7 bases are a match to TRBD2. The length of the CDR3 is 19 residues. J lost 4 bases, V lost 0 bases, and 19 bases had no gene match. Germline-derived CDR1 and CDR2 are DFQATT and SNEGSKA (reference sequence). The CDR3 is CSAREGGTPHPGGPDTQYF. The CDR3 DNA follows: TGCAGTGCTAGAGAGGGAGGGACTCCACATCCGGGAGGCCCAGATACGCAGTATTTT.

This clonotype was seen repeatedly, ten times or more. The J gene is TRBJ1-1, the V gene TRBV28; D remains ambiguous. The CDR3 totals 14 residues. The V end lost 4 bases, the J end lost 8 bases, and 17 bases lay between the germline ends. Germline V lookup: CDR1 MDHEN, CDR2 SYDVKM. The CDR3 reads CASSSATALEEAFF. DNA for the CDR3: TGTGCCAGCAGTTCTGCTACGGCACTCGAAGAAGCTTTCTTT.

This clonotype was seen a handful of times. The gene calls are TRBV20-1 and TRBJ2-1; D not resolved. The CDR3 extends over 12 amino acids. Between the trimmed V and J ends, which lost 2 bases and 6 bases, there was a span of 8 bases. CDR1 and CDR2 from the germline V gene are DFQATT and SNEGSKA (reference sequence). CDR3: CSARLTGNEQFF. The CDR3 DNA follows: TGCAGTGCTAGATTAACGGGCAATGAGCAGTTCTTC.

This clonotype was counted ten times or more. The genes are TRBV12-3 or TRBV12-4 and TRBJ1-5; D perhaps matches TRBD1 (5 bases). The CDR3 loop spans 13 amino acids. V lost 4 bases and J 9 bases, leaving 13 bases between the germline ends. CDR3 sequence (DNA): TGTGCCAGCAGTTCGCAGGGTGAACGGCCCCAGCATTTT. It is translated as CASSSQGERPQHF.

The V and J genes are TRBV2 and TRBJ2-2; maybe TRBD2 (5 bases). The V gene's germline CDR1 is SNHLY and CDR2 FYNNEI. This CDR3 comprises 14 residues. With 7 bases removed from V and 0 bases from J, the gap between germline ends came to 9 bases. CDR3 protein: CASKTGTNTGELFF. The CDR3 nucleotides read TGTGCCAGCAAAACGGGAACGAACACCGGGGAGCTGTTTTTT.

About this clonotype: The junction departs from germline at one end; a sequencing error may be responsible. V usage is TRBV11-2 and J usage is TRBJ2-7; D is tentatively TRBD1 or TRBD2 (5 bases each). Germline CDR1 SGHAT, CDR2 FQNNGV. The length of the CDR3 is 13 residues. CDR3 loop: CASSRDRSNEKYF. As DNA, the CDR3 is TGTGCCAGCAGCCGGGACCGGTCGAACGAGAAGTACTTC.

This clonotype was recorded at least ten times. The chain carries TRBV7-3 and TRBJ1-5; TRBD1 agrees at 12 bases. The V gene end was trimmed by 4 bases and the J gene end by 2 bases; junction bases not matched to a gene: 9. The CDR3 is made up of 18 amino acids. Germline CDR1 is SGHTA and CDR2 is FQGTGA. The CDR3 reads CASSSKGTGGTGNQPQHF. The CDR3 DNA is TGTGCCAGCAGCTCGAAAGGGACAGGGGGCACAGGCAATCAGCCCCAGCATTTT.

This clonotype was seen at least ten times. The chain is built from TRBV6-1 and TRBJ1-2; a weak D match, TRBD1 (5 bases). CDR3 length: 15 amino acids. Trimming pared 1 base from V and 8 bases from J, leaving 17 bases between. Germline V gives CDR1 MNHNS, CDR2 SASEGT. The CDR3 DNA follows: TGTGCCAGCAGTGAAGGGAGCGGGGGAGGGGAAGGCTACACCTTC. Translated: CASSEGSGGGEGYTF.

This clonotype was observed many times. The chain joins TRBV20-1 to TRBJ2-6, with TRBD2 matching 8 bases. The junction had 6 bases not matched to a gene; V was cut back by 0 bases and J by 2 bases. This CDR3 spans 17 amino acids. Germline CDR1 reads DFQATT; CDR2 reads SNEGSKA (reference sequence). CDR3: CSARDRGGATGANVLTF. The CDR3 region has the DNA TGCAGTGCTAGAGATCGGGGGGGGGCAACTGGGGCCAACGTCCTGACTTTC.

This clonotype was found many times. The chain employs TRBV27 and TRBJ2-7, with D hard to call. Germline CDR1 reads MNHEY; CDR2 reads SMNVEV (reference sequence). Trimming removed 3 bases from V and 9 bases from J, with 15 bases in between. The CDR3 has 13 amino acids. The CDR3 DNA reads TGTGCCAGCAGTTTTTCGGGCAGAGGAAGGCAGTACTTC. Translation: CASSFSGRGRQYF.

This clonotype showed up many times. The V and J genes are TRBV29-1 and TRBJ1-2; tentative D call: TRBD1 (5 bases). CDR3 length: 13 residues. Germline V lookup: CDR1 SQVTM, CDR2 ANQGSEA. Trimming removed 5 bases at V and 3 bases at J, with 13 bases between. The CDR3 bases are TGCAGCGTTACCTGGGGCCTGCACTATGGCTACACCTTC. Translating gives CSVTWGLHYGYTF.

This clonotype was seen repeatedly, ten times or more. This chain uses TRBV29-1 with TRBJ1-1; D is ambiguous. Germline V lookup: CDR1 SQVTM, CDR2 ANQGSEA. Trimming pared 3 bases from V and 4 bases from J, leaving 9 bases between. The CDR3 spans 12 residues. DNA for the CDR3: TGCAGCGTTGAGCAGTGGGGCACTGAAGCTTTCTTT. It translates to CSVEQWGTEAFF.